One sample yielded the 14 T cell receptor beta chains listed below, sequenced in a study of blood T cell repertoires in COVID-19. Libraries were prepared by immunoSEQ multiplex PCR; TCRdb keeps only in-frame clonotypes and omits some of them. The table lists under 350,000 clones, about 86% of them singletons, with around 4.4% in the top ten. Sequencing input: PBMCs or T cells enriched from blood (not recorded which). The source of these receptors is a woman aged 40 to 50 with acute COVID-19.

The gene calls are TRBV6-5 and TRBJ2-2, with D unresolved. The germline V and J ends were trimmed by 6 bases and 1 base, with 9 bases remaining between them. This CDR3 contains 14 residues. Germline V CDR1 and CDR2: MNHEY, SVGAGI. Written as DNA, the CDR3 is TGTGCCAGCAGGGAGATTCAGAACACCGGGGAGCTGTTTTTT. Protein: CASREIQNTGELFF.

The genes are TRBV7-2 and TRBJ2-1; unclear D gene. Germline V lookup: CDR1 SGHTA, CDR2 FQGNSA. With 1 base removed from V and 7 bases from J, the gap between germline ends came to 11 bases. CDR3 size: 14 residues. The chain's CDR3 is CASSLGPGQNEQFF. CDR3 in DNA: TGTGCCAGCAGCTTAGGGCCTGGGCAGAATGAGCAGTTCTTC.

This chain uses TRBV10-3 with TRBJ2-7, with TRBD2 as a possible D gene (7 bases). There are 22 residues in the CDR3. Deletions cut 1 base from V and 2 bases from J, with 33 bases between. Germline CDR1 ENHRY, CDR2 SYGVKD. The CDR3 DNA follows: TGTGCCATCAGTGAGTACGGGGGAGGGCTTCGGGGGCAAAGCGGGAAGGCCTACGAGCAGTACTTC. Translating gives CAISEYGGGLRGQSGKAYEQYF.

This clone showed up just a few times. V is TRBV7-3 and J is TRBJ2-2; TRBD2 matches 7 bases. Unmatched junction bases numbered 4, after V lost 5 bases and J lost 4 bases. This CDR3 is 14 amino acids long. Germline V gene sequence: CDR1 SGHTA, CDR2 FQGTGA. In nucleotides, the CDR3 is TGTGCCAGCAGCACGGGACTATCCACCGGGGAGCTGTTTTTT. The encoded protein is CASSTGLSTGELFF.

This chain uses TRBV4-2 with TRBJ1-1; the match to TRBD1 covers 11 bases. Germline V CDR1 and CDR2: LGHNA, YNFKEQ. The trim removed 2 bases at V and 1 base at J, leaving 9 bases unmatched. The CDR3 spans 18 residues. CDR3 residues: CASSQQQRTGGSNTEAFF. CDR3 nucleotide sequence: TGTGCCAGCAGCCAACAACAAAGGACAGGGGGCTCGAACACTGAAGCTTTCTTT.

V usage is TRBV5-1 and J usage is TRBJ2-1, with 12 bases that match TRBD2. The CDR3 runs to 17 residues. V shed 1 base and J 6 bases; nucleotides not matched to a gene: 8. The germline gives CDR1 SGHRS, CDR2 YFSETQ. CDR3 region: CASSLTSLAGGFNEQFF. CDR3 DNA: TGCGCCAGCAGCTTGACATCGCTAGCGGGGGGGTTCAATGAGCAGTTCTTC.

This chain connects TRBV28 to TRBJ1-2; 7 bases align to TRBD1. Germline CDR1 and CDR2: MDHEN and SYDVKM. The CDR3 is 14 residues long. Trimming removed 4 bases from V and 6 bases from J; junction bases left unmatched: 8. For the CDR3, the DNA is TGTGCCAGCAGTTCTCTGACAGGGTCCAATGGCTACACCTTC. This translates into CASSSLTGSNGYTF.

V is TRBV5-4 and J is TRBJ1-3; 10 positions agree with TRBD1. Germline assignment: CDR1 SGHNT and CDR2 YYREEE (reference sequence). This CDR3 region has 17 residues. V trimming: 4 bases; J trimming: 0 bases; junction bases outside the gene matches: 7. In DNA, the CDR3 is TGTGCCAGCAGCGACCCGGGACAGGGGAGCTCTGGAAACACCATATATTTT. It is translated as CASSDPGQGSSGNTIYF.

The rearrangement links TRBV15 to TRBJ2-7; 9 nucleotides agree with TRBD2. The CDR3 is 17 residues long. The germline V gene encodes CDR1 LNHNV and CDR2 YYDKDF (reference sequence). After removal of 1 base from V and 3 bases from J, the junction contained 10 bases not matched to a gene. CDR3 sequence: CATSRGVSAGGLYEQYF. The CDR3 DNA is TGTGCCACCAGCAGAGGGGTATCAGCGGGGGGCCTCTACGAGCAGTACTTC. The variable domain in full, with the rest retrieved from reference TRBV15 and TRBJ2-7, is DAMVIQNPRYQVTQFGKPVTLSCSQTLNHNVMYWYQQKSSQAPKLLFHYYDKDFNNEADTPDNFQSRRPNTSFCFLDIRSPGLGDTAMYLCATSRGVSAGGLYEQYFGPGTRLTVT.

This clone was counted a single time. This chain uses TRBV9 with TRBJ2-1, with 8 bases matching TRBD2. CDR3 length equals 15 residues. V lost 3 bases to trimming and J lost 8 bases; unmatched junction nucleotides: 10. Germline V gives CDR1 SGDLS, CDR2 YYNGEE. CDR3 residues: CASSARTSFNDEQFF. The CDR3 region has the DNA TGTGCCAGCAGCGCCAGGACTAGCTTTAACGATGAGCAGTTCTTC.

The chain's CDR3 is CASNHHGLDYEQYF. CDR3 bases: TGTGCCAGCAATCACCACGGACTGGACTACGAGCAGTACTTC. The chain combines TRBV7-2 with TRBJ2-7; D possibly corresponds to TRBD2 (5 bases). Deletions cut 7 bases from V and 3 bases from J, with 16 bases between. The germline V gene encodes CDR1 SGHTA and CDR2 FQGNSA. The length of the CDR3 is 14 residues.

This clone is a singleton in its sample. This CDR3 reads CAGGLAGGSYEQYF. CDR3 sequence (DNA): TGTGCCGGGGGACTAGCGGGAGGGTCCTACGAGCAGTACTTC. The V and J genes are TRBV3-1 (or the pseudogene TRBV3-2) and TRBJ2-7; 16 bases are a match to TRBD2. V was clipped by 11 bases and J by 1 base; unmatched bases: 2. This CDR3 spans 14 amino acids. Looked up from germline, CDR1 is LGHDT and CDR2 is YNNKEL (reference sequence).

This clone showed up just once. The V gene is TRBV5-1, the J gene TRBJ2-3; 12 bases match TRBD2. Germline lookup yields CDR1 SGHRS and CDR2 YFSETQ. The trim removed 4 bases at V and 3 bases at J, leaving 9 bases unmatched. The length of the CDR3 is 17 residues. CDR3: CASSPGLAGRITDTQYF. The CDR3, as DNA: TGCGCCAGCAGCCCGGGACTAGCGGGCCGGATTACAGATACGCAGTATTTT.

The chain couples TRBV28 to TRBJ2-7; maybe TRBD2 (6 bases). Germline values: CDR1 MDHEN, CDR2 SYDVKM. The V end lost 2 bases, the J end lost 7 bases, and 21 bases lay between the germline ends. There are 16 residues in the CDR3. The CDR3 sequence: CASSLVGGTTIREQYF. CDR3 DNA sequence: TGTGCCAGCAGTTTAGTGGGCGGGACCACAATACGGGAGCAGTACTTC.